The entry below gives a single T cell receptor beta chain sequence along with its context. These data come from a study of blood T cell repertoires in COVID-19. The overall study: Both acute and convalescent COVID-19 samples were obtained from the United States, Italy and Spain. T cells, B-cell-depleted T cells, or PBMCs supplied cDNA or gDNA.

J gave up 4 bases and V 6 bases, and 6 bases lay outside the gene matches. This CDR3 spans 14 amino acids. CDR1 is SNHLY and CDR2 is FYNNEI in the germline V gene. Allocation to cohorts depended on clinical history reported by the participants. Cohort 3 recovery required two negative PCRs, clearance, or symptom resolution. TCRdb keeps only in-frame clones here, not all; method: immunoSEQ multiplex PCR. This table holds some 130,000 clones, 80% to 90% found once. The rearrangement links TRBV2 to TRBJ1-5, with 7 bases fitting TRBD1. This receptor was obtained from a man aged 45-60 years who had recovered from COVID-19. Material for sequencing was PBMCs or T cells enriched from blood (not recorded which). CDR3 sequence reads: CASRGDRENQPQHF. The DNA of the CDR3 is TGTGCCAGCAGGGGAGACAGGGAGAATCAGCCCCAGCATTTT. The whole variable domain, remainder taken from reference TRBV2 and TRBJ1-5, is EPEVTQTPSHQVTQMGQEVILRCVPISNHLYFYWYRQILGQKVEFLVSFYNNEISEKSEIFDDQFSVERPDGSNFTLKIRSTKLEDSAMYFCASRGDRENQPQHFGDGTRLSIL.